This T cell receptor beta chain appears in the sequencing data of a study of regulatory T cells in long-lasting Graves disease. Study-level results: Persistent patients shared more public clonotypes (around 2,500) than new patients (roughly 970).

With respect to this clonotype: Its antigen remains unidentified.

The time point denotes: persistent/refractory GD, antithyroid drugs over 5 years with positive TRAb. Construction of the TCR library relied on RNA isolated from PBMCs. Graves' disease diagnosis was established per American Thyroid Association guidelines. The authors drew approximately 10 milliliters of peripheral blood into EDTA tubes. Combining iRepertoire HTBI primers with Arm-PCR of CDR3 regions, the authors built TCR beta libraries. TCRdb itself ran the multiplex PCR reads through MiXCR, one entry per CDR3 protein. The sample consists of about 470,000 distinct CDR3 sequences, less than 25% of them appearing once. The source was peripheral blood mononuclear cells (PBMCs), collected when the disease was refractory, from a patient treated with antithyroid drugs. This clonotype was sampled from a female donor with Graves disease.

CDR3 in DNA: TGTGCCAGCAGCTACGGGACAGGTCTCTACGAGCAGTACTTC. Its translation: CASSYGTGLYEQYF. The chain recombines TRBV13 with TRBJ2-7; 8 bases are shared with TRBD1. The junction had 5 bases not matched to a gene; V was cut back by 4 bases and J by 3 bases. The CDR3 has 14 amino acids. Germline V lookup: CDR1 PRHDT, CDR2 FYEKMQ (reference sequence).